This entry lists 11 T cell receptor beta chains sequenced from one sample in a study of OX40 agonist ivuxolimab in advanced cancers. Data came from immunoSEQ multiplex PCR; TCRdb stores just in-frame clones and leaves some out. The sample holds about 91,000 clones; around 87% are singletons and the top ten take roughly 4%. Sequenced here: CD4+ or CD8+ T cells sorted from blood, sampled in a trial of the OX40 agonist ivuxolimab. The receptors come from an adult with an advanced solid tumor such as melanoma, head and neck, liver or kidney cancer.

The gene calls are TRBV29-1 and TRBJ2-7; no clear D gene. The V and J ends lost 4 bases and 5 bases respectively, with 12 bases between them. This CDR3 has 12 residues. In germline, CDR1 is SQVTM, CDR2 ANQGSEA. CDR3 amino acids: CSVGGLFDEQYF. The CDR3 bases are TGCAGCGTTGGGGGATTGTTCGACGAGCAGTACTTC.

A note on this clone: The same CDR3 arises from other DNA sequences in this sample as well. The gene calls are TRBV6-1 and TRBJ2-2; D is unclear. CDR1 MNHNS and CDR2 SASEGT come from the germline V gene. Trimming cost V 8 bases and J 6 bases, with 4 bases left between them. This CDR3 has 10 residues. DNA for the CDR3: TGTGCCAGCTCCCCCGGGGAGCTGTTTTTT. Its translation is CASSPGELFF.

The gene calls are TRBV7-2 and TRBJ1-2; 7 bases line up with TRBD1. The germline V gene has CDR1 SGHTA and CDR2 FQGNSA. V lost 5 bases to trimming and J lost 2 bases; unmatched junction nucleotides: 5. The CDR3 contains 14 residues. CDR3: CASSLRGANYGYTF. CDR3 nucleotides: TGTGCCAGCAGCCTCAGGGGGGCGAACTATGGCTACACCTTC. Supplemented by reference TRBV7-2 and TRBJ1-2, the full variable domain reads GAGVSQSPSNKVTEKGKDVELRCDPISGHTALYWYRQSLGQGLEFLIYFQGNSAPDKSGLPSDRFSAERTGGSVSTLTIQRTQQEDSAVYLCASSLRGANYGYTFGSGTRLTVV.

V is TRBV10-2 and J is TRBJ2-7, with D perhaps TRBD2 (5 bases). CDR3 length: 15 amino acids. The germline CDR1 and CDR2 sequences are WSHSY and SAAADI. V was cut by 4 bases and J by 4 bases, with 17 bases left in between. CDR3 nucleotide sequence: TGCGCCAGCAGTGCCCCTGGCGGGTTGGCGTACGAGCAGTACGTC. This encodes CASSAPGGLAYEQYV.

The CDR3 region has the DNA TGCGCCAGCAGCCACGGGCTGAGGGCAGCAAATCAGCCCCAGCATTTT. This codes for CASSHGLRAANQPQHF. The chain couples TRBV5-1 to TRBJ1-5; D not resolved. V lost 4 bases and J lost 4, with 18 bases in between. Per germline, CDR1 SGHRS and CDR2 YFSETQ. This CDR3 region has 16 residues.

The V call is TRBV5-1, the J call TRBJ2-1; D is unclear. Between the trimmed V and J ends, which lost 0 bases and 4 bases, there was a span of 20 bases. The CDR3 consists of 18 residues. CDR1 and CDR2 (germline): SGHRS, YFSETQ. CDR3 region: CASSLDTNVALRYNEQFF. The CDR3 coding sequence is TGCGCCAGCAGCTTGGATACGAACGTAGCCTTAAGGTACAATGAGCAGTTCTTC.

The gene calls are TRBV27 and TRBJ2-2; D not certain. The CDR3 extends over 14 amino acids. The V gene lost 3 bases and the J gene lost 2 bases, with 7 bases spanning the gap. Germline CDR1 and CDR2: MNHEY and SMNVEV (reference sequence). The CDR3 sequence: CASSFWLNTGELFF. For the CDR3, the DNA is TGTGCCAGCAGTTTCTGGCTAAACACCGGGGAGCTGTTTTTT.

CDR3: CASSTRGGANTEAFF. The CDR3 DNA sequence: TGTGCCAGTAGTACCCGTGGGGGGGCGAACACTGAAGCTTTCTTT. The chain joins TRBV19 to TRBJ1-1; weak D call: TRBD1 (6 bases). Germline V gives CDR1 LNHDA, CDR2 SQIVND (reference sequence). The CDR3 loop spans 15 amino acids. Trimming removed 4 bases from V and 1 base from J, with 13 bases in between.

V is TRBV2 and J is TRBJ1-5; D is undetermined. Germline V gives CDR1 SNHLY, CDR2 FYNNEI. The CDR3 contains 12 residues. Trimming stripped 4 bases from V and 6 bases from J, with 7 bases between. CDR3 residues: CASSAARQPQHF. The CDR3 region has the DNA TGTGCCAGCAGTGCGGCCCGTCAGCCCCAGCATTTT.

V is TRBV5-5 and J is TRBJ2-7; D gene ambiguous. The CDR3 covers 12 residues. V gave up 0 bases and J gave up 3 bases, with 4 bases separating them. From germline, CDR1 is SGHKS and CDR2 YYEKEE (reference sequence). The DNA for the CDR3 is TGTGCCAGCAGCTTGGTAGGCTACGAGCAGTACTTC. Amino acid sequence: CASSLVGYEQYF.

In its sample, this clone was seen a few times. CDR3 DNA sequence: TGTGCCAGCAGCTTAGGAGGGAGGTGGACTGAAGCTTTCTTT. Translated: CASSLGGRWTEAFF. This chain uses TRBV11-3 with TRBJ1-1; D unresolved. Trimming left V 1 base short and J 5 bases short, with 11 bases between. This CDR3 comprises 14 residues. Germline assignment: CDR1 SGHNT and CDR2 YENEEA.